The 32 T cell receptor beta chains reported below all come from one sample, sequenced in a study of T cell responses to AZD1222 COVID-19 vaccine (dated by TCRdb to about 2021). The library came from the immunoSEQ multiplex PCR assay. TCRdb limited this immuneACCESS table to in-frame rearrangements with V and J called. A share of clones is missing; checked studies link under half to unresolved V genes, and the rest is unexplained. Counted in this sample were around 110,000 clones; 85% to 95% of them appeared once. The ten largest make up about 3% of the sample. Per the publication, the time point label means: baseline before first vaccination. The source was peripheral blood, collected on day 0 of AZD1222 vaccination. The receptors come from an adult in good health.

The chain combines TRBV3-1 (or the pseudogene TRBV3-2) with TRBJ1-4; weak D call: TRBD1 (5 bases). The CDR3 totals 15 residues. Per the germline V gene, CDR1 is LGHDT and CDR2 is YNNKEL (reference sequence). V lost 1 base and J 7 bases, leaving 13 bases between the germline ends. In nucleotides, the CDR3 is TGTGCCAGCAGCCAAGTGGTAGGACAATCTGAAAAACTGTTTTTT. It encodes CASSQVVGQSEKLFF.

The chain has TRBV28 and TRBJ1-2; possible D gene TRBD1, 6 bases. Germline values: CDR1 MDHEN, CDR2 SYDVKM. V lost 4 bases and J lost 4, with 19 bases in between. The CDR3 consists of 16 residues. The CDR3 protein is CASSSVGTRGGYGYTF. CDR3 in DNA: TGTGCCAGCAGTTCTGTTGGGACAAGAGGTGGCTATGGCTACACCTTC.

The V call is TRBV18, the J call TRBJ1-1; tentative D call: TRBD1 (6 bases). V was pared by 3 bases and J by 4 bases, with 15 bases between. Per the germline V gene, CDR1 is KGHSH and CDR2 is LQKENI. The CDR3 runs 15 residues. CDR3 sequence reads: CASSPTGAIGTEAFF. The CDR3 DNA sequence: TGTGCCAGCTCACCCACGGGGGCAATAGGCACTGAAGCTTTCTTT.

The V and J genes are TRBV10-1 and TRBJ2-1, with 11 bases matching TRBD2. Germline V gene sequence: CDR1 WNHNN, CDR2 SYGVQD (reference sequence). The CDR3 is 15 residues long. Trimming at V came to 3 bases and at J to 7 bases, leaving 5 bases not matched to a gene. The CDR3 here is CASSDSGRAPNEQFF. The CDR3 DNA sequence: TGCGCCAGCAGTGATAGCGGGAGGGCCCCAAATGAGCAGTTCTTC.

V gene TRBV6-5 combines with J gene TRBJ2-1; no reliable D call. CDR3 length: 13 residues. V was trimmed by 2 bases and J by 7 bases, leaving 9 bases between them. The germline gives CDR1 MNHEY, CDR2 SVGAGI. The CDR3 region has the DNA TGTGCCAGCAGTTACCCTGGGGTGAATGAGCAGTTCTTC. Translation: CASSYPGVNEQFF.

The rearrangement joins TRBV19 to TRBJ2-7; the D gene is possibly TRBD1 (6 bases). V dropped 10 bases and J dropped 0 bases, with 13 bases sitting between them. CDR1 is LNHDA and CDR2 is SQIVND in the germline V gene (reference sequence). This CDR3 has 13 residues. The CDR3 protein is CATAGALSYEQYF. DNA for the CDR3: TGTGCCACCGCAGGGGCCCTCTCCTACGAGCAGTACTTC.

The chain has TRBV9 and TRBJ2-7; 10 bases are a match to TRBD2. The germline gives CDR1 SGDLS, CDR2 YYNGEE. The CDR3 has 14 residues. J gave up 4 bases and V 5 bases, and 6 bases lay outside the gene matches. CDR3 sequence (DNA): TGTGCCAGCAGTAACGGACTAGCGGAATACGAGCAGTACTTC. It yields the protein CASSNGLAEYEQYF.

The rearrangement uses TRBV7-9 and TRBJ2-7; TRBD2 matches at 8 bases. Losses at the gene ends were 5 bases for V and 4 bases for J; bases not matched to a gene: 7. Germline assignment: CDR1 SEHNR and CDR2 FQNEAQ (reference sequence). This CDR3 spans 14 amino acids. The CDR3: CASSPGGGQYEQYF. The CDR3 bases are TGTGCCAGCAGCCCCGGGGGGGGCCAGTACGAGCAGTACTTC. Full variable domain (remainder filled in from reference TRBV7-9 and TRBJ2-7): DTGVSQNPRHKITKRGQNVTFRCDPISEHNRLYWYRQTLGQGPEFLTYFQNEAQLEKSRLLSDRFSAERPKGSFSTLEIQRTEQGDSAMYLCASSPGGGQYEQYFGPGTRLTVT.

The chain links TRBV3-1 (or the pseudogene TRBV3-2) to TRBJ2-3; 8 bases map to TRBD2. The V gene's germline CDR1 is LGHDT and CDR2 YNNKEL (reference sequence). J was trimmed by 1 base and V by 3 bases; bases with no gene match: 6. CDR3 size: 16 residues. The CDR3 loop is CASSHEREKGTDTQYF. The CDR3 bases are TGTGCCAGCAGCCACGAGCGGGAGAAAGGCACAGATACGCAGTATTTT.

The CDR3 spells CASSLAPLLADRNEQFF. CDR3 in DNA: TGCGCCAGCAGCCTCGCACCCCTACTAGCGGATAGAAATGAGCAGTTCTTC. The rearrangement uses TRBV5-1 and TRBJ2-1; 8 nucleotides line up with TRBD2. The CDR3 has 17 amino acids. Losses at the gene ends were 4 bases for V and 7 bases for J; bases not matched to a gene: 16. From germline, CDR1 is SGHRS and CDR2 YFSETQ.

The CDR3 DNA reads as TGTGCCAGCAGCTCTCAGGAGACCCAGTACTTC. It translates to CASSSQETQYF. This rearrangement joins TRBV7-9 to TRBJ2-5; no definite D call. The CDR3 has 11 residues. V lost 4 bases, J lost 5 bases, and 5 bases lay in between. CDR1 SEHNR and CDR2 FQNEAQ come from the germline V gene (reference sequence).

The chain joins TRBV27 to TRBJ1-2, with TRBD1 identical over 9 bases. CDR3 length equals 16 residues. Germline loops: CDR1 MNHEY, CDR2 SMNVEV (reference sequence). The V gene end was trimmed by 5 bases and the J gene end by 12 bases; junction bases not matched to a gene: 19. In DNA form, the CDR3 reads TGTGCCAGCAGTCCGGGGGGACAGGGTTATTTTTCAGTCCACACCTTC. This codes for CASSPGGQGYFSVHTF.

The genes are TRBV19 and TRBJ1-1; D gene unclear. V gave up 0 bases and J gave up 0 bases, with 5 bases separating them. The CDR3 spans 14 residues. Looked up from germline, CDR1 is LNHDA and CDR2 is SQIVND (reference sequence). CDR3 DNA: TGTGCCAGTAGTATAGAACCCATGAACACTGAAGCTTTCTTT. It encodes CASSIEPMNTEAFF. Complete variable domain (other parts from reference TRBV19 and TRBJ1-1): DGGITQSPKYLFRKEGQNVTLSCEQNLNHDAMYWYRQDPGQGLRLIYYSQIVNDFQKGDIAEGYSVSREKKESFPLTVTSAQKNPTAFYLCASSIEPMNTEAFFGQGTRLTVV.

The genes are TRBV29-1 and TRBJ1-1; 7 bases match TRBD1. The length of the CDR3 is 12 residues. After removal of 3 bases from V and 6 bases from J, the junction contained 4 bases not matched to a gene. Germline V gene lookup returns CDR1 SQVTM and CDR2 ANQGSEA. The CDR3 spells CSVETGSSEAFF. In nucleotides, the CDR3 is TGCAGCGTTGAGACAGGGAGCTCTGAAGCTTTCTTT.

The chain combines TRBV6-5 with TRBJ2-1, with D hard to call. This CDR3 comprises 14 residues. The ends were cut back, 6 bases at V and 8 bases at J, with 17 bases in the middle. The germline V gene encodes CDR1 MNHEY and CDR2 SVGAGI. The CDR3 DNA follows: TGTGCCAGCAGGCTGACACCCTCAAGGGATGAGCAGTTCTTC. As protein: CASRLTPSRDEQFF.

J is TRBJ1-4 and V is TRBV11-3, with TRBD1 matching over 8 bases. Germline values: CDR1 SGHNT, CDR2 YENEEA. The CDR3 runs 16 residues. V lost 4 bases, J lost 6 bases, and 10 bases stayed unmatched. The CDR3 DNA reads TGTGCCAGCAGCTCTCGGGGACAGGTAAGTGATGAAAAACTGTTTTTT. As protein: CASSSRGQVSDEKLFF.

This chain uses TRBV27 with TRBJ1-6, with D tentatively TRBD1 (6 bases). The V end lost 5 bases, the J end lost 0 bases, and 14 bases lay between the germline ends. The CDR3 totals 17 residues. Germline V gene sequence: CDR1 MNHEY, CDR2 SMNVEV (reference sequence). The CDR3: CASSPGQTSSYNSPLHF. The CDR3 coding sequence is TGTGCCAGCAGTCCTGGACAGACGAGCTCCTATAATTCACCCCTCCACTTT.

This chain links TRBV18 with TRBJ2-7, with D tentatively TRBD2 (6 bases). Germline-derived CDR1 and CDR2 are KGHSH and LQKENI. The CDR3 sequence is 14 residues long. V dropped 3 bases and J dropped 0 bases, with 9 bases sitting between them. The CDR3: CASSPSSDSYEQYF. The DNA of the CDR3 is TGTGCCAGCTCACCGTCTAGCGACTCCTACGAGCAGTACTTC.

This chain joins TRBV15 and TRBJ2-1, with 9 bases aligning to TRBD1. Trimming took 1 base from V and 5 from J; bases not matched to a gene: 12. The CDR3 has 18 residues. Germline lookup yields CDR1 LNHNV and CDR2 YYDKDF (reference sequence). CDR3 sequence: CATSRGIIRDRAHNEQFF. The CDR3 DNA sequence: TGTGCCACCAGCAGAGGGATAATCCGGGACAGGGCCCACAATGAGCAGTTCTTC.

The chain recombines TRBV19 with TRBJ2-1; 14 nucleotides agree with TRBD2. The V gene end was trimmed by 10 bases and the J gene end by 0 bases; junction bases not matched to a gene: 8. The CDR3 runs to 17 residues. CDR1 and CDR2 from the germline V gene are LNHDA and SQIVND (reference sequence). The CDR3 sequence is CATSGTSGGSSYNEQFF. CDR3 coding DNA: TGTGCCACCAGTGGGACTAGCGGGGGAAGCTCCTACAATGAGCAGTTCTTC.

CDR3 in amino acids: CASSLQGYTIYF. In DNA form, the CDR3 reads TGTGCCAGCAGTTTACAGGGATACACCATATATTTT. The chain couples TRBV12-3 or TRBV12-4 to TRBJ1-3; D perhaps matches TRBD1 (5 bases). The CDR3 extends over 12 amino acids. V dropped 2 bases and J dropped 8 bases, with 7 bases sitting between them.

The chain recombines TRBV3-1 (or the pseudogene TRBV3-2) with TRBJ1-1; D may be TRBD1 (5 bases). The CDR3 length is 13 residues. V lost 1 base and J lost 5, with 8 bases in between. Germline values: CDR1 LGHDT, CDR2 YNNKEL (reference sequence). The CDR3 sequence is CASSQAPGTEAFF. For the CDR3, the DNA is TGTGCCAGCAGCCAAGCCCCAGGGACTGAAGCTTTCTTT.

V usage is TRBV9 and J usage is TRBJ1-2; TRBD1 is a possible D gene (5 bases). Germline CDR1 reads SGDLS; CDR2 reads YYNGEE. The CDR3 length is 15 residues. V was trimmed by 0 bases and J by 8 bases, leaving 17 bases between them. CDR3 bases: TGTGCCAGCAGCGTAGGCGGGGGTCTTTCAGGAGGCTACACCTTC. Amino acids: CASSVGGGLSGGYTF.

The chain employs TRBV28 and TRBJ2-4; tentatively, D is TRBD2 (6 bases). The CDR3 loop spans 16 amino acids. Germline V lookup: CDR1 MDHEN, CDR2 SYDVKM. V dropped 4 bases and J dropped 6 bases, with 19 bases sitting between them. CDR3 nucleotides: TGTGCCAGCAGTTCCTACGCCGGGGAGGAGAGAAACATTCAGTACTTC. Translation: CASSSYAGEERNIQYF. Full variable domain (missing parts from reference TRBV28 and TRBJ2-4): DVKVTQSSRYLVKRTGEKVFLECVQDMDHENMFWYRQDPGLGLRLIYFSYDVKMKEKGDIPEGYSVSREKKERFSLILESASTNQTSMYLCASSSYAGEERNIQYFGAGTRLSVL.

CDR3 loop: CASSVMGQGVTDTQYF. Here the CDR3 DNA reads TGCGCCAGCAGCGTGATGGGACAGGGTGTGACAGATACGCAGTATTTT. This sequence joins TRBV5-1 and TRBJ2-3; 9 bases are a match to TRBD1. V trimming: 4 bases; J trimming: 3 bases; junction bases outside the gene matches: 9. The germline V gene has CDR1 SGHRS and CDR2 YFSETQ. The CDR3 loop spans 16 amino acids.

The chain combines TRBV7-2 with TRBJ1-4, with 8 bases identical to TRBD1. V lost 4 bases, J lost 5 bases, and 12 bases stayed unmatched. The germline gives CDR1 SGHTA, CDR2 FQGNSA. The CDR3 has 17 amino acids. CDR3 in amino acids: CASSSQKATGANEKLFF. The CDR3 DNA reads as TGTGCCAGCAGCTCCCAGAAAGCGACAGGGGCAAATGAAAAACTGTTTTTT.

V is TRBV4-2 and J is TRBJ1-1, with a weak D call TRBD1 (5 bases). V was trimmed by 0 bases and J by 7 bases, leaving 12 bases between them. The CDR3 is 14 amino acids. The germline V gene encodes CDR1 LGHNA and CDR2 YNFKEQ. The CDR3 here is CASSQEIGQGEAFF. The CDR3 DNA follows: TGTGCCAGCAGCCAAGAAATAGGGCAGGGTGAAGCTTTCTTT.

The chain combines TRBV19 with TRBJ1-1, with TRBD1 as a possible D gene (6 bases). CDR3 length: 14 residues. Trimming removed 6 bases from V and 0 bases from J, with 11 bases in between. The germline V gene has CDR1 LNHDA and CDR2 SQIVND (reference sequence). In DNA, the CDR3 is TGTGCCAGTAGGCAGGGGTTGGTGAACACTGAAGCTTTCTTT. Residues: CASRQGLVNTEAFF.

The rearrangement joins TRBV19 to TRBJ1-1; D is undetermined. Between the trimmed V and J ends, which lost 8 bases and 1 base, there was a span of 14 bases. Germline V gene sequence: CDR1 LNHDA, CDR2 SQIVND (reference sequence). The CDR3 contains 14 residues. The CDR3 region is CASAPRAENTEAFF. The DNA for the CDR3 is TGTGCCAGTGCCCCAAGGGCAGAGAACACTGAAGCTTTCTTT.

This chain uses TRBV19 with TRBJ1-2; the D gene is possibly TRBD1 (5 bases). Germline V gene lookup returns CDR1 LNHDA and CDR2 SQIVND (reference sequence). CDR3 length equals 12 residues. Trimming pared 4 bases from V and 8 bases from J, leaving 11 bases between. CDR3 sequence reads: CASSTWGQGYTF. CDR3 sequence (DNA): TGTGCCAGTAGTACATGGGGCCAAGGCTACACCTTC.

V is TRBV2 and J is TRBJ1-1; D remains ambiguous. The CDR3 runs 14 residues. CDR1 SNHLY and CDR2 FYNNEI come from the germline V gene. The V gene lost 2 bases and the J gene lost 1 base, with 8 bases spanning the gap. CDR3 amino acids: CASSEPRTNTEAFF. The CDR3 nucleotides read TGTGCCAGCAGTGAACCGAGAACGAACACTGAAGCTTTCTTT.

This sequence joins TRBV11-3 and TRBJ1-1; 7 positions agree with TRBD1. J lost 0 bases, V lost 5 bases, and 9 bases had no gene match. This CDR3 is built from 16 residues. CDR1 is SGHNT and CDR2 is YENEEA in the germline V gene. The CDR3 nucleotides read TGTGCCAGCAGCCCAGGGGGTGGACAGATGAACACTGAAGCTTTCTTT. Translating it yields CASSPGGGQMNTEAFF.